Given below is one T cell receptor (beta chain) in context. Profiled with immunoSEQ multiplex PCR; TCRdb holds only in-frame clones, not every one. The data hold under 300,000 clones, with just over 85% observed a single time. These data come from a study of blood T cell repertoires in COVID-19. At the level of the study: PBMCs, B-cell-depleted T cells, or T cells provided the cDNA or gDNA that made up the material.

Participants spanned ages about 18 to 90 years and resided in around 25 US areas. Recovery among Cohort 3 donors was established by two negative PCRs, clearance, or symptom resolution. The sequencing sample was made of PBMCs or T cells enriched from blood (not recorded which). This TCR came from a man younger than 35 who had recovered from COVID-19.

The CDR3 region is CASSADRVGEAFF. DNA of the CDR3: TGTGCCAGCAGCGCCGACAGGGTAGGTGAAGCTTTCTTT. The chain joins TRBV7-8 to TRBJ1-1; 7 bases fit TRBD1. Germline-derived CDR1 and CDR2 are SGHVS and FQNEAQ. J lost 7 bases, V lost 5 bases, and 7 bases had no gene match. The CDR3 is made up of 13 amino acids.